The 22 T cell receptor beta chains reported below all come from one sample, sequenced in a study of OX40 agonist ivuxolimab in advanced cancers. Measured with immunoSEQ multiplex PCR; TCRdb has only the in-frame clones, and not every one. This table has around 95,000 clones, approximately 90% appearing once. The sequences come from CD4+ or CD8+ T cells sorted from blood, collected in a trial of the OX40 agonist ivuxolimab. All receptors come from an adult with an advanced solid tumor such as melanoma, head and neck, liver or kidney cancer.

The chain has TRBV7-9 and TRBJ1-1; 7 nucleotides match TRBD1. CDR1 and CDR2 (germline): SEHNR, FQNEAQ (reference sequence). There are 15 residues in the CDR3. After removal of 5 bases from V and 4 bases from J, the junction contained 10 bases not matched to a gene. This chain's CDR3 is CASSQYTGAGTEAFF. The CDR3 nucleotides are TGTGCCAGCAGCCAATATACAGGGGCGGGCACTGAAGCTTTCTTT.

V usage is TRBV5-6 and J usage is TRBJ1-1; D gene uncertain. Germline CDR1 reads SGHDT; CDR2 reads YYEEEE. V lost 0 bases to trimming and J lost 0 bases, with 12 bases between them. The CDR3 totals 16 residues. The CDR3 sequence: CASSLVRANMNTEAFF. CDR3 in DNA: TGTGCCAGCAGCTTGGTTAGGGCTAACATGAACACTGAAGCTTTCTTT.

The V and J genes are TRBV18 and TRBJ2-3; the D gene is possibly TRBD1 (5 bases). The CDR3 is 15 residues long. The germline V and J ends were trimmed by 4 bases and 0 bases, with 11 bases remaining between them. The V gene's germline CDR1 is KGHSH and CDR2 LQKENI. CDR3: CASSLGHSSTDTQYF. In DNA, the CDR3 is TGTGCCAGCTCACTTGGACACTCTAGCACAGATACGCAGTATTTT.

The CDR3 is CAIGTGGKVETQYF. The DNA of the CDR3 is TGTGCCATCGGGACAGGGGGCAAGGTGGAGACCCAGTACTTC. This chain uses TRBV5-4 with TRBJ2-5; 12 bases are a match to TRBD1. This CDR3 comprises 14 residues. With V trimmed by 9 bases and J by 5 bases, 8 bases remained unmatched. Germline CDR1 SGHNT, CDR2 YYREEE (reference sequence).

This chain connects TRBV6-1 to TRBJ1-5; D is uncertain. Germline-derived CDR1 and CDR2 are MNHNS and SASEGT. The CDR3 sequence is 14 residues long. Trimming took off 6 bases at V and 0 bases at J, with 9 bases between the two ends. CDR3: CASRGFISNQPQHF. The CDR3, as DNA: TGTGCCAGCAGAGGGTTCATTAGCAATCAGCCCCAGCATTTT.

The chain couples TRBV27 to TRBJ1-1; no clear D gene. CDR3 length: 15 residues. Germline V gives CDR1 MNHEY, CDR2 SMNVEV (reference sequence). The V end lost 2 bases, the J end lost 7 bases, and 17 bases lay between the germline ends. The CDR3 coding sequence is TGTGCCAGCAGTTTAAGGGTAATCGGTCCTTATGAAGCTTTCTTT. This encodes CASSLRVIGPYEAFF.

The chain employs TRBV28 and TRBJ1-5, with 7 bases that match TRBD1. The CDR3 runs 14 residues. Germline-derived CDR1 and CDR2 are MDHEN and SYDVKM. V was clipped by 6 bases and J by 6 bases; unmatched bases: 8. The CDR3 coding sequence is TGTGCCAGCAGCCTTCTTCACAGGGGTCAGCCCCAGCATTTT. Translating it yields CASSLLHRGQPQHF.

This rearrangement joins TRBV7-2 to TRBJ2-7; TRBD2 matches 12 bases. CDR3 length: 15 amino acids. Germline V gene data show CDR1 as SGHTA and CDR2 as FQGNSA. Trimming took 3 bases from V and 4 from J; bases not matched to a gene: 4. The CDR3 DNA sequence: TGTGCCAGCAGCTTGAGTCTAGCGGGAGGGTACGAGCAGTACTTC. This codes for CASSLSLAGGYEQYF.

This chain joins TRBV7-2 and TRBJ2-7, with 7 bases lining up with TRBD1. Germline V lookup: CDR1 SGHTA, CDR2 FQGNSA. This CDR3 is built from 13 residues. V gave up 6 bases and J gave up 3 bases; unmatched junction bases: 5. Written as DNA, the CDR3 is TGTGCCAGCAGTCGGGACAGAAACTACGAGCAGTACTTC. This encodes CASSRDRNYEQYF. Variable domain in full (rest from reference TRBV7-2 and TRBJ2-7): GAGVSQSPSNKVTEKGKDVELRCDPISGHTALYWYRQSLGQGLEFLIYFQGNSAPDKSGLPSDRFSAERTGGSVSTLTIQRTQQEDSAVYLCASSRDRNYEQYFGPGTRLTVT.

The V and J genes are TRBV7-3 and TRBJ1-1, with a possible D match to TRBD1 (5 bases). The CDR3 totals 17 residues. V gave up 3 bases and J gave up 0 bases, with 17 bases separating them. Germline CDR1 is SGHTA and CDR2 is FQGTGA. The CDR3 sequence is CASSLLVSVGVNTEAFF. DNA of the CDR3: TGTGCCAGCAGCTTGCTAGTGTCGGTGGGGGTGAACACTGAAGCTTTCTTT.

V is TRBV19 and J is TRBJ1-1; possible D gene TRBD1, 5 bases. The CDR3 has 14 residues. Trimming shortened V by 6 bases and J by 5 bases, and 16 bases separated the two germline ends. CDR1 is LNHDA and CDR2 is SQIVND in the germline V gene (reference sequence). CDR3 nucleotide sequence: TGTGCCAGTAGCCGAGTAGGGGCGAAGACTGAAGCTTTCTTT. It translates to CASSRVGAKTEAFF.

The rearrangement joins TRBV4-1 to TRBJ2-1, with 7 positions matching TRBD2. The V gene end was trimmed by 4 bases and the J gene end by 7 bases; junction bases not matched to a gene: 7. CDR1 is MGHRA, CDR2 YSYEKL, per germline. The CDR3 is 14 residues long. In DNA form, the CDR3 reads TGCGCCAGCAGCCGACCTGGGACTACTAATGAGCAGTTCTTC. Its protein is CASSRPGTTNEQFF.

The CDR3 DNA reads as TGTGCCAGCAGCTTAGTTTTCGGGGGATCTTACTATGGCTACACCTTC. Encoded protein: CASSLVFGGSYYGYTF. The chain carries TRBV7-2 and TRBJ1-2; a weak D match, TRBD1 (5 bases). Deletions cut 1 base from V and 3 bases from J, with 15 bases between. The length of the CDR3 is 16 residues. Germline CDR1 SGHTA, CDR2 FQGNSA.

This rearrangement joins TRBV21-1 to TRBJ2-3; no DNA check was done on the table's D call, TRBD2. TRBV21-1 constitutes a pseudogene. The CDR3 runs 19 residues. In DNA, the CDR3 is TGTGCCAGCAGCAACGGGTGGAGGGCACTAGCGGGAGGGCCGGATACGCAGTATTTT. Its protein is CASSNGWRALAGGPDTQYF.

The chain recombines TRBV5-1 with TRBJ2-2, with D hard to call. V was pared by 0 bases and J by 7 bases, with 10 bases between. Germline V CDR1 and CDR2: SGHRS, YFSETQ. This CDR3 has 14 amino acids. This chain's CDR3 is CASSLGTPYGELFF. The CDR3 DNA is TGCGCCAGCAGCTTGGGAACACCGTACGGGGAGCTGTTTTTT.

The J gene is TRBJ2-7, the V gene TRBV11-2; D is perhaps TRBD2 (6 bases). Looked up from germline, CDR1 is SGHAT and CDR2 is FQNNGV. V lost 1 base to trimming and J lost 3 bases, with 10 bases between them. The CDR3 loop spans 14 amino acids. The CDR3 DNA reads TGTGCCAGCAGCTTAGTGGTCGGGAGCTACGAGCAGTACTTC. This encodes CASSLVVGSYEQYF.

The rearrangement links TRBV7-9 to TRBJ2-5; tentative D call: TRBD1 (6 bases). Germline CDR1 SEHNR, CDR2 FQNEAQ (reference sequence). This CDR3 contains 15 residues. Trimming left V 3 bases short and J 3 bases short, with 14 bases between. CDR3 bases: TGTGCCAGCAGCTTCCCCGGCAGGGGAAAAGAGACCCAGTACTTC. As protein: CASSFPGRGKETQYF.

This chain links TRBV2 with TRBJ2-3, with TRBD2 as a possible D gene (6 bases). The V gene's germline CDR1 is SNHLY and CDR2 FYNNEI. V lost 6 bases and J lost 3, with 13 bases in between. This CDR3 region has 14 residues. The chain's CDR3 is CASRLAPITDTQYF. CDR3 DNA: TGTGCCAGCAGACTAGCCCCGATAACAGATACGCAGTATTTT.

The CDR3: CASSLGLADSETQYF. DNA of the CDR3: TGTGCCAGCAGCTTAGGGCTAGCGGATTCAGAGACCCAGTACTTC. This chain links TRBV7-6 with TRBJ2-5; TRBD2 aligns across 7 bases. This CDR3 has 15 residues. CDR1 SGHVS and CDR2 FNYEAQ come from the germline V gene. V trimming: 1 base; J trimming: 4 bases; junction bases outside the gene matches: 6. Together with reference TRBV7-6 and TRBJ2-5, the CDR3 gives the full variable domain: GAGVSQSPRYKVTKRGQDVALRCDPISGHVSLYWYRQALGQGPEFLTYFNYEAQQDKSGLPNDRFSAERPEGSISTLTIQRTEQRDSAMYRCASSLGLADSETQYFGPGTRLLVL.

This clone was recorded only once. V is TRBV11-3 and J is TRBJ2-5; tentative D call: TRBD2 (6 bases). The CDR3 totals 15 residues. Trimming cost V 3 bases and J 5 bases, with 16 bases left between them. Germline V gives CDR1 SGHNT, CDR2 YENEEA. In nucleotides, the CDR3 is TGTGCCAGCAGCTTTGGGACGGGAGTAGGGGAGACCCAGTACTTC. Translation: CASSFGTGVGETQYF.

J is TRBJ2-3 and V is TRBV4-2, with 10 positions matching TRBD2. Germline CDR1 is LGHNA and CDR2 is YNFKEQ. The CDR3 spans 15 residues. The V segment lost 3 bases and the J segment 6 bases; nucleotides outside the gene matches: 6. The CDR3 DNA reads TGTGCCAGCAGCCAGCTAGCGGGAGCATCCGATACGCAGTATTTT. It specifies CASSQLAGASDTQYF.

The CDR3 DNA sequence: TGCGCCAGCAGCTTGGGGCTAGCGGGAGACTACGAGCAGTACTTC. As protein: CASSLGLAGDYEQYF. The J gene is TRBJ2-7, the V gene TRBV5-1; the match to TRBD2 covers 10 bases. Germline assignment: CDR1 SGHRS and CDR2 YFSETQ. V lost 0 bases, J lost 3 bases, and 3 bases stayed unmatched. The CDR3 contains 15 residues.